The 17 T cell receptor beta chains listed next were all sequenced from one sample in a study of cytomegalovirus exposure and HLA in healthy donors. Use of 60 Vbeta and 13 Jbeta primers characterized the PCR. Sequencing was performed with immunoSEQ multiplex PCR; in TCRdb, only in-frame clones are kept and a portion is missing. Here the sample spans 190,000 or so clones, 75% to 90% being singletons. The sample taken for sequencing was PBMCs. These TCRs come from a middle-aged man in good health and CMV-seronegative.

The V and J genes are TRBV18 and TRBJ2-2; tentatively, D is TRBD2 (5 bases). V lost 1 base to trimming and J lost 1 base, with 13 bases between them. The CDR3 spans 17 residues. The germline CDR1 and CDR2 sequences are KGHSH and LQKENI. The chain's CDR3 is CASSPRSIGGNTGELFF. Written as DNA, the CDR3 is TGTGCCAGCTCACCACGGTCAATAGGAGGGAACACCGGGGAGCTGTTTTTT.

The chain has TRBV5-4 and TRBJ2-7; the match to TRBD1 covers 7 bases. V shed 3 bases and J 3 bases; nucleotides not matched to a gene: 6. Germline CDR1 is SGHNT and CDR2 is YYREEE (reference sequence). The CDR3 extends over 14 amino acids. CDR3 residues: CASSSPRDSYEQYF. The CDR3, as DNA: TGTGCCAGCAGCTCCCCCCGGGACAGCTACGAGCAGTACTTC.

Details on this clone: A read error may produce the germline difference seen at one junction end. This CDR3 is also generated by other DNA sequences in the sample. The chain couples TRBV7-9 to TRBJ1-6, with a possible D match to TRBD1 (6 bases). Germline assignment: CDR1 SEHNR and CDR2 FQNEAQ (reference sequence). The length of the CDR3 is 17 residues. Here the CDR3 reads CASSPGVRSSYNSPLHF. Here the CDR3 DNA reads TGTGCCAGCAGTCCAGGGGTCCGAAGCTCCTATAATTCCCCCCTCCACTTT.

The rearrangement joins TRBV18 to TRBJ1-4; D unresolved. V was shortened by 6 bases and J by 6 bases, with 23 bases between the two germline ends. The CDR3 sequence is 17 residues long. Germline CDR1 reads KGHSH; CDR2 reads LQKENI. The CDR3 region has the DNA TGTGCCAGCTCGCGTACTCCGGGAGGTCAAATCTATGAAAAACTGTTTTTT. Translated, it gives CASSRTPGGQIYEKLFF.

The chain employs TRBV28 and TRBJ2-3; 14 bases align to TRBD2. The V segment lost 4 bases and the J segment 5 bases; nucleotides outside the gene matches: 11. Germline CDR1 and CDR2: MDHEN and SYDVKM. CDR3 size: 18 residues. The DNA for the CDR3 is TGTGCCAGCAGTTCTACGCCGGGACTAGCGGGAGAGGTAGATACGCAGTATTTT. It yields the protein CASSSTPGLAGEVDTQYF.

The chain recombines TRBV6-1 with TRBJ1-2; 7 bases agree with TRBD1. The CDR3 is made up of 16 amino acids. V lost 4 bases, J lost 4 bases, and 12 bases stayed unmatched. Germline V gives CDR1 MNHNS, CDR2 SASEGT. The CDR3 loop reads CASSGEQGIYAYGYTF. CDR3 bases: TGTGCCAGCAGTGGAGAACAGGGGATCTACGCCTATGGCTACACCTTC.

The gene calls are TRBV30 and TRBJ2-7, with TRBD1 as a possible D gene (6 bases). The CDR3 has 15 residues. Germline V gene lookup returns CDR1 GTSNPN and CDR2 SVGIG (reference sequence). Trimming removed 0 bases at V and 3 bases at J, with 15 bases between. The CDR3 reads CAWSVGQGLSYEQYF. Here the CDR3 DNA reads TGTGCCTGGAGTGTAGGGCAGGGGCTGAGCTACGAGCAGTACTTC. The whole variable domain, filled in from reference TRBV30 and TRBJ2-7, reads SQTIHQWPATLVQPVGSPLSLECTVEGTSNPNLYWYRQAAGRGLQLLFYSVGIGQISSEVPQNLSASRPQDRQFILSSKKLLLSDSGFYLCAWSVGQGLSYEQYFGPGTRLTVT.

The rearrangement uses TRBV19 and TRBJ2-3, with TRBD2 identical over 7 bases. The germline CDR1 and CDR2 sequences are LNHDA and SQIVND (reference sequence). The junction had 3 bases not matched to a gene; V was cut back by 5 bases and J by 1 base. The CDR3 contains 14 residues. CDR3 DNA: TGTGCCAGTAGTGACAGCGGGGGCACAGATACGCAGTATTTT. It specifies CASSDSGGTDTQYF.

CDR3 loop: CAIGGGSLNFYEQYF. The DNA of the CDR3 is TGTGCCATCGGGGGGGGATCCCTGAATTTCTACGAGCAGTACTTC. The chain is built from TRBV10-3 and TRBJ2-7, with 7 bases lining up with TRBD2. Germline V CDR1 and CDR2: ENHRY, SYGVKD. J gave up 3 bases and V 8 bases, and 13 bases lay outside the gene matches. CDR3 length: 15 amino acids.

The chain carries TRBV4-2 and TRBJ1-1; D is possibly TRBD1 (5 bases). The CDR3 sequence is 15 residues long. Trimming removed 1 base from V and 0 bases from J, with 9 bases in between. CDR1 and CDR2 (germline): LGHNA, YNFKEQ. CDR3 amino acids: CASSQGQRMNTEAFF. The CDR3 nucleotides read TGTGCCAGCAGCCAAGGACAGCGCATGAACACTGAAGCTTTCTTT.

This chain connects TRBV30 to TRBJ1-2; unclear D gene. From germline, CDR1 is GTSNPN and CDR2 SVGIG (reference sequence). Deletions cut 3 bases from V and 7 bases from J, with 9 bases between. CDR3 length: 11 amino acids. CDR3 loop: CAWRSPFGYTF. The DNA of the CDR3 is TGTGCCTGGAGGTCCCCCTTTGGCTACACCTTC.

The rearrangement joins TRBV5-1 to TRBJ2-2; perhaps TRBD1 as D (5 bases). Germline-derived CDR1 and CDR2 are SGHRS and YFSETQ. The CDR3 loop spans 15 amino acids. V was cut by 4 bases and J by 3 bases, with 13 bases left in between. The CDR3 nucleotides read TGCGCCAGCAGCCCCCAGGGATGGGACACCGGGGAGCTGTTTTTT. Translation: CASSPQGWDTGELFF.

The J gene is TRBJ2-7, the V gene TRBV7-2, with 11 bases lining up with TRBD1. The CDR3 covers 15 residues. J was trimmed by 9 bases and V by 1 base; bases with no gene match: 8. The germline gives CDR1 SGHTA, CDR2 FQGNSA. CDR3 DNA sequence: TGTGCCAGCAGCTTAGAATGGGCGGGGACAGGGGGGCAGTACTTC. This gives the protein CASSLEWAGTGGQYF.

J is TRBJ2-3 and V is TRBV7-3, with 9 positions matching TRBD2. The CDR3 is 16 amino acids. With V trimmed by 2 bases and J by 3 bases, 6 bases remained unmatched. The germline gives CDR1 SGHTA, CDR2 FQGTGA. CDR3 amino acids: CASSLVGGGATDTQYF. CDR3 nucleotide sequence: TGTGCCAGCAGCTTAGTTGGCGGGGGGGCGACAGATACGCAGTATTTT.

The chain recombines TRBV27 with TRBJ2-7, with 10 positions matching TRBD1. J was trimmed by 6 bases and V by 6 bases; bases with no gene match: 11. Germline loops: CDR1 MNHEY, CDR2 SMNVEV (reference sequence). This CDR3 is 15 amino acids long. CDR3 DNA: TGTGCCAGCAGAAGTTTTGGGACAGGGGACTCCGAGCAGTACTTC. Its protein product is CASRSFGTGDSEQYF.

J is TRBJ2-7 and V is TRBV11-2, with D perhaps TRBD1 (5 bases). V was shortened by 1 base and J by 3 bases, with 10 bases between the two germline ends. There are 14 residues in the CDR3. Germline CDR1 is SGHAT and CDR2 is FQNNGV. The chain's CDR3 is CASSLGWTHYEQYF. The DNA for the CDR3 is TGTGCCAGCAGCTTAGGGTGGACACACTACGAGCAGTACTTC.

Concerning this clone itself: The junction and the germline gene differ at one end; a read error may be behind it. V gene TRBV13 combines with J gene TRBJ2-1; D call uncertain. The CDR3 sequence is 12 residues long. CDR1 is PRHDT and CDR2 is FYEKMQ in the germline V gene (reference sequence). The CDR3 DNA follows: TGTGCCAGCAGCTTATCCTCCAATGAGCAGTTCTTC. Protein sequence: CASSLSSNEQFF. The variable domain in full, completed from reference TRBV13 and TRBJ2-1, reads AAGVIQSPRHLIKEKRETATLKCYPIPRHDTVYWYQQGPGQDPQFLISFYEKMQSDKGSIPDRFSAQQFSDYHSELNMSSLELGDSALYFCASSLSSNEQFFGPGTRLTVL.